A few counts support the clone carrying this T cell receptor beta chain. No antigen is known for it. The sample comes from a study of identical twins. Findings of the study overall: Clonotypes of the beta chain that were abundant in cord blood carried fewer insertions (memory repertoires showed none). Among beta out-of-frame sequences, excess sharing between twins appeared weaker.

A universal primer site arose from template switching, and cDNA bore unique molecular identifiers. TCRdb reprocessed the 5' RACE reads via MiXCR and lists one record per CDR3 protein. The data contain approximately 490,000 distinct CDR3 sequences, approximately 20% of them seen just once; the ten biggest clones take up approximately 0.49%. In addition, the sample was reused for a study of yellow fever vaccine responses in identical twins. Per that study: Reports say the vaccine T cell response in twins looked partly convergent and partly personalized.

The sample comprised CD4+ T cells sorted from blood. This sequence originates from a woman younger than 30 in good health.

The CDR3 DNA reads TGTGCCAGCAGTTTAGGTGGGACAGGAAAAGAGACCCAGTACTTC. Amino acid sequence: CASSLGGTGKETQYF. The gene calls are TRBV12-3 or TRBV12-4 and TRBJ2-5; TRBD1 agrees at 8 bases. Losses at the gene ends were 1 base for V and 3 bases for J; bases not matched to a gene: 4. The CDR3 extends over 15 amino acids.